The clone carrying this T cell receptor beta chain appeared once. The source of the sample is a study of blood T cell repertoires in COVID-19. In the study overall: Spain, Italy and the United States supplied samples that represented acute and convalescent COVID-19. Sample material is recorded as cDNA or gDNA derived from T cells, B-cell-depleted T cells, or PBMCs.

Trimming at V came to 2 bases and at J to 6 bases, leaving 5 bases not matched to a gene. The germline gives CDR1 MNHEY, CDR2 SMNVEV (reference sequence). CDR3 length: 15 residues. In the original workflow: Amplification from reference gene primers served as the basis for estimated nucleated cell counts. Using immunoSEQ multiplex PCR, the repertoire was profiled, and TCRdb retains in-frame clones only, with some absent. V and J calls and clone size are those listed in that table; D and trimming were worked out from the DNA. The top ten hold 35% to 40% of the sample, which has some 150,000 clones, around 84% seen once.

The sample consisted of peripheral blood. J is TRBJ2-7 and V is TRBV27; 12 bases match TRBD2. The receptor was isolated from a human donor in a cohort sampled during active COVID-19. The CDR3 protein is CASSLLAGGTGEQYF. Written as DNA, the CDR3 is TGTGCCAGCAGTTTACTAGCGGGGGGGACGGGCGAGCAGTACTTC.